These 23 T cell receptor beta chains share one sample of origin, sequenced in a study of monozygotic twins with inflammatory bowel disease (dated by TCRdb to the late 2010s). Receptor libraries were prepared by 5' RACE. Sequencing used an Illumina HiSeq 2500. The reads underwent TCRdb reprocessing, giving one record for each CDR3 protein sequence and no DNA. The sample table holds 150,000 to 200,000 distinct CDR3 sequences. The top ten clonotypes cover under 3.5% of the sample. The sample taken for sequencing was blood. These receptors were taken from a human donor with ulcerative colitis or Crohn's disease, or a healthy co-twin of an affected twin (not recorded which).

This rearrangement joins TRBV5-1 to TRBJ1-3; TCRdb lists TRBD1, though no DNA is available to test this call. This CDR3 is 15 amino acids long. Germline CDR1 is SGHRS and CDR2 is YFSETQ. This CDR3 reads CASSRDGGSGNTIYF.

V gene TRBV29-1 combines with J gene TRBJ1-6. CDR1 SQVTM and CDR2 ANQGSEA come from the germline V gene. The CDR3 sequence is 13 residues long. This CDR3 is CSVEKGRSSPLHF.

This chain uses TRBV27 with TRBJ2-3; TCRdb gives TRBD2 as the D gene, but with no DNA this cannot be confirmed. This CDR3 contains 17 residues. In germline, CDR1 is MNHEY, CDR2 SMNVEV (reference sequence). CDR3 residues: CASSVSRSGLGTDTQYF.

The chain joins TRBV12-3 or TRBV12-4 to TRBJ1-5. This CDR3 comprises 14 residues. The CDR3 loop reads CASSLGVVGQPQHF.

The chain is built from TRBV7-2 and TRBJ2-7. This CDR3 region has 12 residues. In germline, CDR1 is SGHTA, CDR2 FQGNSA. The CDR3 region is CASSLAGFEQYF.

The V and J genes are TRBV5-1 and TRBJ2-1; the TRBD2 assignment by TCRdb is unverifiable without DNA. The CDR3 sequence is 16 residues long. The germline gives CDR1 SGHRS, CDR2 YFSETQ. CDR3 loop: CASSYPGTSRDNEQFF.

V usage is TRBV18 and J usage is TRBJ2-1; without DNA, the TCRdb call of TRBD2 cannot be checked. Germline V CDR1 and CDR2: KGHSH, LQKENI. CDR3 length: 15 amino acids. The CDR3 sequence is CASSTFSETYNEQFF.

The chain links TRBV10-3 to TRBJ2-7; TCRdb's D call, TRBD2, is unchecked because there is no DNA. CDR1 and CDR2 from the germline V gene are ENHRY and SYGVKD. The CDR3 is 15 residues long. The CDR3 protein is CAIREGTSATYEQYF.

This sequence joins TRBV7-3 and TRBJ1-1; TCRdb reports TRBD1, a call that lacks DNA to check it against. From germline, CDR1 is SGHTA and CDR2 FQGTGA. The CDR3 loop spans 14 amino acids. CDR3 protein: CASSYGQGNTEAFF.

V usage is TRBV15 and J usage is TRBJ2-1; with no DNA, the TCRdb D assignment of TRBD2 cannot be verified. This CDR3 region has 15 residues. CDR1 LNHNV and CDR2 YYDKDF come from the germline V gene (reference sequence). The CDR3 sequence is CATSREASSYNEQFF.

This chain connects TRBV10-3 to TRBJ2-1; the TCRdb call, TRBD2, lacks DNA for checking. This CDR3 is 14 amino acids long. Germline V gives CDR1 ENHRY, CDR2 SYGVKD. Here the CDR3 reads CATTSGSSYNEQFF.

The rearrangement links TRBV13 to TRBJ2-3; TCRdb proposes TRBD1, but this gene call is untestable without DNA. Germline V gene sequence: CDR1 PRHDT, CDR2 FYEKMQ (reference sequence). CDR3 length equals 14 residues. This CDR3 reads CASSLGTGADTQYF. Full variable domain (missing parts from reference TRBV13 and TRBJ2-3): AAGVIQSPRHLIKEKRETATLKCYPIPRHDTVYWYQQGPGQDPQFLISFYEKMQSDKGSIPDRFSAQQFSDYHSELNMSSLELGDSALYFCASSLGTGADTQYFGPGTRLTVL.

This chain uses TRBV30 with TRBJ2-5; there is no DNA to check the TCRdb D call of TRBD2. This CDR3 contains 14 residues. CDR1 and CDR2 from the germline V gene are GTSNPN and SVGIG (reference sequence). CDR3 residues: CAWSPGLAGETQYF. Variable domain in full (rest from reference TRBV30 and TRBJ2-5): SQTIHQWPATLVQPVGSPLSLECTVEGTSNPNLYWYRQAAGRGLQLLFYSVGIGQISSEVPQNLSASRPQDRQFILSSKKLLLSDSGFYLCAWSPGLAGETQYFGPGTRLLVL.

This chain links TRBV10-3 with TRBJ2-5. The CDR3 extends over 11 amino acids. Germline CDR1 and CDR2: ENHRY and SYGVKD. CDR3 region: CAISDQETQYF.

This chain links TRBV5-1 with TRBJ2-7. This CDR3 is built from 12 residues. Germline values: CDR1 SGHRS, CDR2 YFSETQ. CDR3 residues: CASSSSIYEQYF.

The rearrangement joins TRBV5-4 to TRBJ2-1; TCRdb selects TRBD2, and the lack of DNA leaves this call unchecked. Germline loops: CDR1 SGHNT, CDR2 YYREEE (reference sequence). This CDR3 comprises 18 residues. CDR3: CASSDGTSGRSTYNEQFF. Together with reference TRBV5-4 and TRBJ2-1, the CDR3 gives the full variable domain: ETGVTQSPTHLIKTRGQQVTLRCSSQSGHNTVSWYQQALGQGPQFIFQYYREEENGRGNFPPRFSGLQFPNYSSELNVNALELDDSALYLCASSDGTSGRSTYNEQFFGPGTRLTVL.

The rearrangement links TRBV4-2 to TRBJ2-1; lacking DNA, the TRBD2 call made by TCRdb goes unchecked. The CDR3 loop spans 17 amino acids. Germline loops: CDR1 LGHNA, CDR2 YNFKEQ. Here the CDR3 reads CASSQGKAGVSYNEQFF.

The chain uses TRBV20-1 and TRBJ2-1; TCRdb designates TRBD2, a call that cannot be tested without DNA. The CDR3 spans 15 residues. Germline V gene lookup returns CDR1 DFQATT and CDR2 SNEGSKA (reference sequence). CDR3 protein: CSASPLPAGGYEQFF.

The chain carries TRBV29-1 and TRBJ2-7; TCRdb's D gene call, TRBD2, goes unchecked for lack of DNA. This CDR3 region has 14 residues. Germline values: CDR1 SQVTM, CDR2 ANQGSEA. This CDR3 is CSAEVSGSSYEQYF.

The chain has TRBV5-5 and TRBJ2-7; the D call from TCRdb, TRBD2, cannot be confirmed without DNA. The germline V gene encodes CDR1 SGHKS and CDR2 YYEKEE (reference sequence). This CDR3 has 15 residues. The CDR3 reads CASSLETTALYEQYF.

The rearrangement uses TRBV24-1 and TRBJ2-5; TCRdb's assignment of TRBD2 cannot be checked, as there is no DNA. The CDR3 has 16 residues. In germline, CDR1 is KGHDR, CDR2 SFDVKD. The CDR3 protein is CATSDRTSGTQETQYF.

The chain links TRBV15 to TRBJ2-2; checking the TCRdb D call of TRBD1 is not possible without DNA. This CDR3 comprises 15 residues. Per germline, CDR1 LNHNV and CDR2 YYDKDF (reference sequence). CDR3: CATSNRGSATGELFF.

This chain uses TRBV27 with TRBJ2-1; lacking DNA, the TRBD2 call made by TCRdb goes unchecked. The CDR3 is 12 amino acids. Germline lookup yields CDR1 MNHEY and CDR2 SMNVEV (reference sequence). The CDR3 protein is CASSPREYEQFF.